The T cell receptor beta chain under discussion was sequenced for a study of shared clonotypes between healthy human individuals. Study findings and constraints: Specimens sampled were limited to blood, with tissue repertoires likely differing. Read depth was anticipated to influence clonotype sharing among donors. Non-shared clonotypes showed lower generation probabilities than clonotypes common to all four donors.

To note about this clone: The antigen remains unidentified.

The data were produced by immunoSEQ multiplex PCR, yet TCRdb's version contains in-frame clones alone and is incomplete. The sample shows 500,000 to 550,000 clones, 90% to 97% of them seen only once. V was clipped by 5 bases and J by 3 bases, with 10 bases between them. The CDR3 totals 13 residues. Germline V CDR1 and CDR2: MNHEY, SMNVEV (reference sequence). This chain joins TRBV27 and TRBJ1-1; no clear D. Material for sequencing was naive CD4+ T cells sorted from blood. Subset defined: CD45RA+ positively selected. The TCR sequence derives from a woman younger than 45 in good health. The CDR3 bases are TGTGCCAGCAGTCTCGAGGCGGACACTGAAGCTTTCTTT. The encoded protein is CASSLEADTEAFF.